The clone carrying this T cell receptor (beta chain) was detected a few times. The PCR had 60 Vbeta and 13 Jbeta primers. Libraries were prepared by immunoSEQ multiplex PCR; TCRdb keeps only in-frame clonotypes and omits some of them. In the table there are over 120,000 clones, about 10% of which are singletons. This entry comes from a study of cytomegalovirus exposure and HLA in healthy donors. J was trimmed by 2 bases and V by 1 base; bases with no gene match: 7. The CDR3 totals 17 residues. Germline-derived CDR1 and CDR2 are MGHRA and YSYEKL. This receptor was identified in a man aged 50 or older in good health and CMV-seronegative. The genes are TRBV4-1 and TRBJ2-3; 9 positions agree with TRBD2. The sequencing input was PBMCs. This chain's CDR3 is CASSQGVAGDVTDTQYF. CDR3 bases: TGCGCCAGCAGCCAAGGGGTAGCGGGAGACGTCACAGATACGCAGTATTTT.